The 5 T cell receptor beta chains presented below share a single source sample, sequenced in a study of T cells expressing NK-cell markers. TCRdb reanalyzed the 5' RACE reads and collapses them to one entry per CDR3 protein, without DNA. The sample table sets out some 340,000 distinct CDR3 sequences. The specimen was blood T cells: a sorted CD56 or NKG2C T cell subset, CD4+ or CD8+ T cells, or bulk PBMC T cells (not recorded which). The receptors come from a man aged 18 to 70 in good health.

The chain links TRBV5-1 to TRBJ2-3; TCRdb designates TRBD1, a call that cannot be tested without DNA. There are 13 residues in the CDR3. Germline assignment: CDR1 SGHRS and CDR2 YFSETQ. CDR3: CASNPAAADTQYF.

The CDR3 is CASSLVGGGYEQYF. The J gene is TRBJ2-7, the V gene TRBV5-6; with no DNA, the TCRdb D assignment of TRBD2 cannot be verified. The CDR3 length is 14 residues. The V gene's germline CDR1 is SGHDT and CDR2 YYEEEE.

The CDR3 protein is CASSQAGAPGGYTF. This rearrangement joins TRBV3-1 to TRBJ1-2; TCRdb's D call, TRBD1, is unchecked because there is no DNA. The CDR3 is 14 amino acids. Per the germline V gene, CDR1 is LGHDT and CDR2 is YNNKEL (reference sequence).

The rearrangement uses TRBV2 and TRBJ2-7; TCRdb outputs TRBD1, but without DNA this stays unchecked. Germline lookup yields CDR1 SNHLY and CDR2 FYNNEI. This CDR3 region has 16 residues. The CDR3 loop reads CASSAGQGRVLNEQYF.

The V call is TRBV12-3 or TRBV12-4, the J call TRBJ2-7; absent DNA, TCRdb's TRBD1 call cannot be checked. The CDR3 runs 14 residues. CDR3 sequence: CASSPRTGHYEQYF.